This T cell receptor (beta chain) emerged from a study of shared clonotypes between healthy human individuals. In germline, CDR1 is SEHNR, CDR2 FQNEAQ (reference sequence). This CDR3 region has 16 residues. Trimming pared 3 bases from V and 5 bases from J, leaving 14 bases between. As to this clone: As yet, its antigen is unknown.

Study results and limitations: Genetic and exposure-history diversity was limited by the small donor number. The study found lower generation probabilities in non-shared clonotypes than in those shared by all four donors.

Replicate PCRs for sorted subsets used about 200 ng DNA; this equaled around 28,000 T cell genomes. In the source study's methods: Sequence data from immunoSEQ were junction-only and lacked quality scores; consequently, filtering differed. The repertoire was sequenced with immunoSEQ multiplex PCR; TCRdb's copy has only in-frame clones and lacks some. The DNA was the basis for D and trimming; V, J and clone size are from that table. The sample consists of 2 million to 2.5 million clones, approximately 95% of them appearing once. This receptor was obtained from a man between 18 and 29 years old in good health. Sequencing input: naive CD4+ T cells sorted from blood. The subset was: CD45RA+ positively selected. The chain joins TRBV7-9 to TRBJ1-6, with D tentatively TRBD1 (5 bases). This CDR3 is CASSFPGGADNSPLHF. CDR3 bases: TGTGCCAGCAGCTTTCCCGGAGGGGCCGATAATTCACCCCTCCACTTT.